The 7 T cell receptor beta chains given below trace back to one sample, sequenced in a study of OX40 agonist ivuxolimab in advanced cancers. Sequencing was performed with immunoSEQ multiplex PCR; in TCRdb, only in-frame clones are kept and a portion is missing. The profile shows over 60,000 clones, 84% of them singletons. Sequencing used CD4+ or CD8+ T cells sorted from blood, obtained in a trial of the OX40 agonist ivuxolimab. All receptors derive from an adult with an advanced solid tumor such as melanoma, head and neck, liver or kidney cancer.

The chain recombines TRBV28 with TRBJ2-7; 11 bases match TRBD2. Per germline, CDR1 MDHEN and CDR2 SYDVKM. The CDR3 totals 15 residues. Losses at the gene ends were 5 bases for V and 2 bases for J; bases not matched to a gene: 5. CDR3 in amino acids: CASSHLGLAAYEQYF. In nucleotides, the CDR3 is TGTGCCAGCAGTCACTTGGGACTAGCGGCCTACGAGCAGTACTTC. Based on the CDR3 plus reference TRBV28 and TRBJ2-7, the full variable domain is DVKVTQSSRYLVKRTGEKVFLECVQDMDHENMFWYRQDPGLGLRLIYFSYDVKMKEKGDIPEGYSVSREKKERFSLILESASTNQTSMYLCASSHLGLAAYEQYFGPGTRLTVT.

The chain uses TRBV14 and TRBJ1-2, with a weak D call TRBD1 (5 bases). The length of the CDR3 is 18 residues. Per the germline V gene, CDR1 is SGHDN and CDR2 is FVKESK. Trimming stripped 2 bases from V and 3 bases from J, with 22 bases between. The CDR3 protein is CASSQRPGGASRDYGYTF. Here the CDR3 DNA reads TGTGCCAGCAGCCAACGTCCTGGAGGGGCCTCTCGTGACTATGGCTACACCTTC.

This sequence joins TRBV7-3 and TRBJ2-1, with a tentative D call TRBD1 (7 bases). Germline CDR1 SGHTA, CDR2 FQGTGA. CDR3 length: 16 amino acids. Trimming cost V 0 bases and J 8 bases, with 17 bases left between them. The CDR3, as DNA: TGTGCCAGCAGCTTAACCTTCGACAGGGAGGTTGATGAGCAGTTCTTC. Translated, it gives CASSLTFDREVDEQFF.

The chain carries TRBV4-1 and TRBJ2-2; D gene unclear. Germline CDR1 MGHRA, CDR2 YSYEKL. The V end was cut by 5 bases, the J end by 3 bases, with 13 bases between. The CDR3 extends over 15 amino acids. The CDR3: CASSVLDRHTGELFF. The CDR3 DNA follows: TGCGCCAGCAGCGTACTGGACCGCCACACCGGGGAGCTGTTTTTT.

The chain combines TRBV6-5 with TRBJ1-5, with 7 bases matching TRBD1. The junction had 9 bases not matched to a gene; V was cut back by 6 bases and J by 4 bases. The CDR3 consists of 15 residues. The V gene's germline CDR1 is MNHEY and CDR2 SVGAGI. The DNA of the CDR3 is TGTGCCAGCAGAACCTCAGGGGGAGCGAATCAGCCCCAGCATTTT. Protein product: CASRTSGGANQPQHF.

This clone has just a few counts. The V call is TRBV9, the J call TRBJ2-5; D perhaps matches TRBD1 (6 bases). This CDR3 contains 16 residues. The germline CDR1 and CDR2 sequences are SGDLS and YYNGEE. Trimming shortened V by 3 bases and J by 2 bases, and 17 bases separated the two germline ends. The CDR3 region is CASSGAWGREQETQYF. The CDR3 DNA reads as TGTGCCAGCAGCGGGGCGTGGGGGCGCGAGCAAGAGACCCAGTACTTC.

V and J are TRBV19 and TRBJ1-5, with D possibly being TRBD1 (6 bases). Germline V gene data show CDR1 as LNHDA and CDR2 as SQIVND (reference sequence). This CDR3 has 17 residues. Trimming stripped 5 bases from V and 2 bases from J, with 19 bases between. This CDR3 reads CASSLNSGAVGNQPQHF. The CDR3 bases are TGTGCCAGTAGTTTGAATTCAGGGGCGGTGGGCAATCAGCCCCAGCATTTT.